These T cell receptor beta chains were read from a single sample in a study of blood T cell repertoires in COVID-19. Sequencing was performed with immunoSEQ multiplex PCR; in TCRdb, only in-frame clones are kept and a portion is missing. The data hold 130,000 or so clones, with 75% to 85% observed a single time. The material sequenced was peripheral blood. Source of these receptors: a woman between 70 and 85 years old with COVID-19, enrolled during active disease. Both conserved end residues are part of each CDR3. Fields, in order: J gene, D gene, V gene, clone size, CDR3 DNA, CDR3 protein. A D gene is named only where the DNA matches it firmly. Clone sizes are given selectively: once, few, many, or a class where the clone is expanded.

>TRBJ1-6|NA|TRBV3-1/TRBV3-2|once
TGTGCCAGCAGCCCCCCCCCGGCCCAGGCAACACCCCTCCACTTT
CASSPPPAQATPLHF
>TRBJ1-4|NA|TRBV9|few
TGTGCCAGCAGCACGACCGGGGATGAAAAACTGTTTTTT
CASSTTGDEKLFF
>TRBJ2-1|NA|TRBV30|NA
TGTGCCTGGGCGGCGGGAAGTTGGTCGGCCGCCTACAATGAGCAGTTCTTC
CAWAAGSWSAAYNEQFF
>TRBJ1-5|NA|TRBV7-9|NA
TGTGCCAGCAGCCAGCACCGGGCAGCCAGGGATCAGCCCCAGCATTTT
CASSQHRAARDQPQHF
>TRBJ1-1|TRBD1|TRBV19|NA
TGTGCCAGTAGTTCACGGACAGGGATCGCTGAAGCTTTCTTT
CASSSRTGIAEAFF
>TRBJ2-1|TRBD2|TRBV2|NA
TGTGCCAGCAAGGACGGGGGGGATAGGAGCAATGAGCAGTTCTTC
CASKDGGDRSNEQFF
>TRBJ2-1|TRBD1|TRBV5-4|few
TGTGCCAGCAGCGTAACCGGGACAGCCTACAATGAGCAGTTCTTC
CASSVTGTAYNEQFF
>TRBJ1-2|NA|TRBV21-1|NA
TGTGCCAGCAGCACGAGGCAGTTGGATGGCTACACCTTC
CASSTRQLDGYTF
>TRBJ2-2|TRBD2|TRBV5-6|NA
TGTGCCAGCAGCCCCGGAGGTCGCGCGGGGGGGTATTATGCCGGGGAGCTGTTTTTT
CASSPGGRAGGYYAGELFF
>TRBJ2-2|NA|TRBV5-1|few
TGCGCCAGCAGCCTCTTGCAGGGGCTGGAAAACACCGGGGAGCTGTTTTTT
CASSLLQGLENTGELFF
>TRBJ1-3|NA|TRBV6-5|few
TGTGCCAGCAGTTACAGGCAGTCTAGCTCTGGAAACACCATATATTTT
CASSYRQSSSGNTIYF
>TRBJ2-5|TRBD1|TRBV5-1|NA
TGCGCCAGCAGCTTGGTGACGTCCGGACAGGAAGAGACCCAGTACTTC
CASSLVTSGQEETQYF
>TRBJ2-2|TRBD2|TRBV7-8|NA
TGTGCCAGCAGCTTACTGACTAGCGCGAGCACCGGGGAGCTGTTTTTT
CASSLLTSASTGELFF
>TRBJ1-1|NA|TRBV9|NA
TGTGCCAGCAGCTCACAGCTAAACACTGAAGCTTTCTTT
CASSSQLNTEAFF
>TRBJ1-1|NA|TRBV7-8|few
TGTGCCAGCAGCTTAGTCCTCGCTGAAGCTTTCTTT
CASSLVLAEAFF
>TRBJ1-5|TRBD1|TRBV2|once
TGTGCCAGCAGCACCGGGACAGGCGGCGGCAATCAGCCCCAGCATTTT
CASSTGTGGGNQPQHF
>TRBJ2-5|NA|TRBV5-4|NA
TGTGCCAGCACCCCCCCGGGTGTGGAGACCCAGTACTTC
CASTPPGVETQYF
>TRBJ2-7|TRBD1|TRBV5-6|NA
TGTGCCAGCAGTACGGGACAGGGGAGAATTTTCTACGAGCAGTACTTC
CASSTGQGRIFYEQYF
>TRBJ2-5|NA|TRBV12-2|once
TGTGCAAGTCGCTTAGAGATCCTGGGGCCACCCGAACAAGAGACCCAGTACTTC
CASRLEILGPPEQETQYF
>TRBJ2-3|TRBD2|TRBV6-5|NA
TGTGCCAGCGCTCAGACTAGCGGGGGATGGGATACGCAGTATTTT
CASAQTSGGWDTQYF
>TRBJ2-7|TRBD1|TRBV11-2|NA
TGTGCCAGCAGCCCTAGGACAGGGGCCTACGAGCAGTACTTC
CASSPRTGAYEQYF
>TRBJ2-1|TRBD2|TRBV6-5|NA
TGTGCCAGCAGTTACGGGGCGGGGGGGCGTCGTGAGCAGTTCTTC
CASSYGAGGRREQFF
>TRBJ2-7|NA|TRBV28|NA
TGTGCCAGCAGTCTAACAGGGCCCCGCTCCTACGAGCAGTACTTC
CASSLTGPRSYEQYF
>TRBJ1-5|TRBD1|TRBV6-5|NA
TGTGCCAGCAGCCGTGACAGGGGCAATCAGCCCCAGCATTTT
CASSRDRGNQPQHF
>TRBJ2-1|TRBD2|TRBV11-3|NA
TGTGCCAGCAGCTTTAGACTAGCGGGCTCCTACAATGAGCAGTTCTTC
CASSFRLAGSYNEQFF
>TRBJ2-2|TRBD1|TRBV18|NA
TGTGCCAGCTCACAACGGACAGGGGACACCGGGGAGCTGTTTTTT
CASSQRTGDTGELFF
>TRBJ2-1|TRBD1|TRBV7-8|NA
TGTGCCAGCAGCTTAGTGAGGACAGGTGCCCGTCGAAAGGACAATGAGCAGTTCTTC
CASSLVRTGARRKDNEQFF
>TRBJ1-1|NA|TRBV5-1|once
TGCGCCAGCAGCACTTTAGGACAGCCGAACACTGAAGCTTTCTTT
CASSTLGQPNTEAFF
>TRBJ1-2|NA|TRBV3-1/TRBV3-2|few
TGTGCCAGCAGCCAAGGGGGCCTCTATGGCTACACCTTC
CASSQGGLYGYTF
>TRBJ2-3|NA|TRBV5-1|NA
TGCGCCAGCAGCTTGGAGGGGAGCACAGATACGCAGTATTTT
CASSLEGSTDTQYF
>TRBJ1-2|TRBD1|TRBV6-5|few
TGTGCCAGCAGTTCCCAACTCGGACAGGGGGCGGGCGGCTACACCTTC
CASSSQLGQGAGGYTF
>TRBJ1-5|NA|TRBV4-2|NA
TGTGCCAGCAGCCACCCTGGAGGGTTCGATCAGCCCCAGCATTTT
CASSHPGGFDQPQHF
>TRBJ2-7|TRBD1|TRBV27|few
TGTGCCAGCAGATATCGAGGACAGGGCGGGGAGGCGGACTTC
CASRYRGQGGEADF
>TRBJ1-2|TRBD1|TRBV4-2|NA
TGTGCCAGCAGCCAAGACTACGGGACAGGGAGGTATGGCTACACCTTC
CASSQDYGTGRYGYTF
>TRBJ2-1|NA|TRBV18|NA
TGTGCCAGCTCACCACCGAGTACAGGACACCCCTTCTTC
CASSPPSTGHPFF
>TRBJ1-2|TRBD1|TRBV3-1/TRBV3-2|NA
TGTGCCAGCAGCTCCGGACAGGCCACCGCCTATGGCTACACCTTC
CASSSGQATAYGYTF
>TRBJ1-1|NA|TRBV3-1/TRBV3-2|NA
TGTGCCAGCAGCCCCCTGGAGGGGCTCACTGAAGCTTTCTTT
CASSPLEGLTEAFF
>TRBJ2-7|TRBD1|TRBV5-1|NA
TGCGCCAGCAGCTTGGACAGGGGGCAGTACGAGCAGTACTTC
CASSLDRGQYEQYF
>TRBJ2-1|NA|TRBV10-2|NA
TGCGCCACGACTGGGCGGGGAGAGTACAATGAGCAGTTCTTC
CATTGRGEYNEQFF
>TRBJ1-5|NA|TRBV6-5|NA
TGTGCCAGCAGTTACGGAGGGCAGAATCAGCCCCAGCATTTT
CASSYGGQNQPQHF
>TRBJ2-3|TRBD2|TRBV4-1|NA
TGCGCCAGCAGCCTAAGATTTGCCAGCGGGGGGCCGACTAGCACAGATACGCAGTATTTT
CASSLRFASGGPTSTDTQYF
>TRBJ1-2|NA|TRBV6-5|NA
TGTGCCAGCAGTTACTCGAGGGCAGCGTACTATGGCTACACCTTC
CASSYSRAAYYGYTF
>TRBJ1-6|NA|TRBV6-5|few
TGTGCCAGCAGCTGGGGGGTGGGGGAATCACCCCTCCACTTT
CASSWGVGESPLHF
>TRBJ2-7|TRBD2|TRBV4-2|NA
TGTGCCAGCAGCCAAGATAAAAGCGGGGGGGGATACGAGCAGTACTTC
CASSQDKSGGGYEQYF
>TRBJ1-2|NA|TRBV7-9|few
TGTGCCAGCAGCTCCCGGGCGGGAGATGGCTACACCTTC
CASSSRAGDGYTF
>TRBJ2-3|TRBD1|TRBV6-6|NA
TGTGCCAGCAGTCAAAAACAGGGGGCGGTTATCGATACGCAGTATTTT
CASSQKQGAVIDTQYF
>TRBJ2-3|NA|TRBV28|NA
TGTGCCAGCAGGGCCCCTAGCACAGATACGCAGTATTTT
CASRAPSTDTQYF
>TRBJ2-5|NA|TRBV7-2|NA
TGTGCCAGCAGCTTGTCTGACCGGCGGGAGACCCAGTACTTC
CASSLSDRRETQYF
>TRBJ1-6|NA|TRBV5-5|NA
TGTGCCAGCAGCTGGGACAACCTCTATAATTCACCCCTCCACTTT
CASSWDNLYNSPLHF
>TRBJ1-3|NA|TRBV19|few
TGTGCCAGTACAGCGGTTTTCTCTGGAAACACCATATATTTT
CASTAVFSGNTIYF
>TRBJ1-1|NA|TRBV7-2|NA
TGTGCCAGCAGCTTAGATCAGGTCACTGAAGCTTTCTTT
CASSLDQVTEAFF
>TRBJ1-2|NA|TRBV6-5|NA
TGTGCCAGCAGTTCCGCACAGGGCTTTGGTGTTGGCTACACCTTC
CASSSAQGFGVGYTF
>TRBJ1-6|TRBD1|TRBV4-3|few
TGCGCCAGCAGCCACGACAGGGTCTCCGTGGGTTCACCCCTCCACTTT
CASSHDRVSVGSPLHF
>TRBJ1-6|TRBD1|TRBV28|few
TGTGCCAGCAGTTTTGGACAGGTACTTAATTCACCCCTCCACTTT
CASSFGQVLNSPLHF